This T cell receptor beta chain was sequenced for a study of control samples from healthy donors and cancer patients. The repertoire was sequenced with immunoSEQ multiplex PCR; TCRdb's copy has only in-frame clones and lacks some. The sample gives tens of thousands of clones, 89% of which show up once; about 6% is in the top ten. Germline V gene data show CDR1 as SGHNT and CDR2 as YYREEE (reference sequence). The CDR3 covers 16 residues. With 0 bases clipped from V and 2 bases from J, the junction kept 4 bases outside the gene matches. The sequencing sample was made of PBMCs. The sequence was obtained from a man between 60 and 70 years old with colorectal cancer. The rearrangement uses TRBV5-4 and TRBJ2-2; 7 nucleotides match TRBD2. The CDR3 loop is CASSLGSGVNTGELFF. The CDR3 DNA reads TGTGCCAGCAGCTTGGGAAGCGGGGTTAACACCGGGGAGCTGTTTTTT.